These 23 T cell receptor beta chains originate from one sample sequenced in a study of response to subunit inactivated influenza vaccine (dated 2018 in TCRdb). Library creation used RT-PCR. The data were produced on an Illumina HiSeq 2500. The public reads were reprocessed in TCRdb via fastp at Q25 and MiXCR, keeping in-frame beta chains. Each record represents a unique CDR3 protein, reported with the most common genes and DNA among its rows. This sample lists under 850,000 distinct CDR3 sequences; less than 20% were detected once. The ten largest clones add up to roughly 11% of the sample. The material sequenced was PBMCs from blood, taken around 5 days after vaccination. These receptors came from a middle-aged man who received an inactivated influenza vaccine. Donor details come from another sample of the same person, matched by shared clones.

J is TRBJ2-1 and V is TRBV15, with D possibly matching TRBD2 (6 bases). The V gene's germline CDR1 is LNHNV and CDR2 YYDKDF (reference sequence). CDR3 length: 16 residues. The V end was cut by 1 base, the J end by 5 bases, with 15 bases between. CDR3: CATSRAMTSTHNEQFF. CDR3 nucleotide sequence: TGTGCCACCAGCAGAGCCATGACTAGTACACACAATGAGCAGTTCTTC.

In this sample, this clonotype turned up many times. V usage is TRBV11-2 and J usage is TRBJ2-1; D is unclear. CDR1 is SGHAT, CDR2 FQNNGV, per germline. This CDR3 comprises 13 residues. V lost 5 bases and J 10 bases, leaving 15 bases between the germline ends. In DNA, the CDR3 is TGTGCCAGCAGCCGCCGGTCCCATAGGGAGCAGTTCTTC. Protein: CASSRRSHREQFF.

The chain is built from TRBV7-2 and TRBJ2-5, with 7 bases matching TRBD2. The CDR3 length is 14 residues. The V gene end was trimmed by 5 bases and the J gene end by 8 bases; junction bases not matched to a gene: 11. Germline assignment: CDR1 SGHTA and CDR2 FQGNSA. The CDR3 nucleotides read TGTGCCAGCAGCACAGCGGGACGGCCTCGAACCCAGTACTTC. Protein product: CASSTAGRPRTQYF.

The chain couples TRBV7-3 to TRBJ2-2; 7 nucleotides match TRBD1. The trim removed 2 bases at V and 5 bases at J, leaving 2 bases unmatched. This CDR3 region has 14 residues. The germline V gene encodes CDR1 SGHTA and CDR2 FQGTGA. The DNA for the CDR3 is TGTGCCAGCAGCTTATTACAGGGGACCGGGGAGCTGTTTTTT. It encodes CASSLLQGTGELFF.

This clonotype appeared many times. The V gene is TRBV20-1, the J gene TRBJ2-7; possible D gene TRBD2, 5 bases. The CDR3 runs 15 residues. V gave up 4 bases and J gave up 2 bases, with 18 bases separating them. Germline V gene data show CDR1 as DFQATT and CDR2 as SNEGSKA (reference sequence). CDR3 sequence (DNA): TGCAGTGCTATCCCGGGTTGGGAGCCCGCCTACGAGCAGTACTTC. It codes for CSAIPGWEPAYEQYF.

This clonotype has only a few counts. The chain has TRBV12-3 or TRBV12-4 and TRBJ1-1; 10 bases match TRBD1. With 8 bases clipped from V and 0 bases from J, the junction kept 0 bases outside the gene matches. This CDR3 spans 13 amino acids. The CDR3 nucleotides read TGTGCCAGCGGGACAGGGGTGAACACTGAAGCTTTCTTT. Its protein product is CASGTGVNTEAFF.

The rearrangement uses TRBV6-5 and TRBJ2-7; maybe TRBD2 (6 bases). V was pared by 0 bases and J by 2 bases, with 11 bases between. Germline V gives CDR1 MNHEY, CDR2 SVGAGI. The CDR3 spans 15 residues. The CDR3 nucleotides read TGTGCCAGCAGTTACTCGAACAGGAGGGCCTACGAGCAGTACTTC. It is translated as CASSYSNRRAYEQYF.

This clonotype was picked up a small number of times. Here the CDR3 reads CASFLGHEQFF. The CDR3, as DNA: TGTGCCAGCTTTTTGGGGCATGAGCAGTTCTTC. The rearrangement links TRBV6-5 to TRBJ2-1, with D possibly TRBD1 on 5 matching bases. V was shortened by 8 bases and J by 8 bases, with 10 bases between the two germline ends. Germline CDR1 reads MNHEY; CDR2 reads SVGAGI. This CDR3 is 11 amino acids long.

The chain has TRBV7-9 and TRBJ1-1; 8 nucleotides agree with TRBD1. The CDR3 is made up of 15 amino acids. V shed 1 base, J shed 2 bases, and the junction held 3 bases outside the gene matches. Germline assignment: CDR1 SEHNR and CDR2 FQNEAQ (reference sequence). The CDR3 is CASSLVGTGNTEAFF. CDR3 nucleotides: TGTGCCAGCAGCTTAGTCGGGACAGGAAACACTGAAGCTTTCTTT.

The CDR3, as DNA: TGCGCCAGCAGCCAAGATGGGGTCCAGGGGATCTACGAGCAGTACTTC. This gives the protein CASSQDGVQGIYEQYF. The V call is TRBV4-3, the J call TRBJ2-7; D may be TRBD1 (6 bases). The CDR3 is 16 amino acids. Trimming cost V 0 bases and J 3 bases, with 15 bases left between them. Per the germline V gene, CDR1 is LGHNA and CDR2 is YSLEER.

This clonotype turned up a few times. The chain uses TRBV29-1 and TRBJ2-5, with D possibly matching TRBD1 (6 bases). Trimming pared 5 bases from V and 0 bases from J, leaving 19 bases between. Germline assignment: CDR1 SQVTM and CDR2 ANQGSEA. The CDR3 spans 16 residues. DNA of the CDR3: TGCAGCGTTTTGGCAGGGGATCGCGGAAACCAAGAGACCCAGTACTTC. Translation: CSVLAGDRGNQETQYF.

This clonotype was counted a few times. This chain uses TRBV5-5 with TRBJ1-5; D ambiguous. The CDR3 runs 15 residues. CDR1 is SGHKS, CDR2 YYEKEE, per germline (reference sequence). V was shortened by 2 bases and J by 0 bases, with 9 bases between the two germline ends. The CDR3 region has the DNA TGTGCCAGCAGCTTCCATAGGTATAGCAATCAGCCCCAGCATTTT. This codes for CASSFHRYSNQPQHF. The full variable domain, completed using reference TRBV5-5 and TRBJ1-5, is DAGVTQSPTHLIKTRGQQVTLRCSPISGHKSVSWYQQVLGQGPQFIFQYYEKEERGRGNFPDRFSARQFPNYSSELNVNALLLGDSALYLCASSFHRYSNQPQHFGDGTRLSIL.

This clonotype was counted only a few times. The chain links TRBV7-8 to TRBJ2-1; the match to TRBD2 covers 7 bases. The CDR3 consists of 16 residues. V trimming: 5 bases; J trimming: 1 base; junction bases outside the gene matches: 8. The germline CDR1 and CDR2 sequences are SGHVS and FQNEAQ. CDR3 sequence (DNA): TGTGCCAGCAGCCCGGTCGGCGGGGGTTCCTACAATGAGCAGTTCTTC. Its protein is CASSPVGGGSYNEQFF.

The V and J genes are TRBV4-2 and TRBJ1-1; perhaps TRBD1 as D (6 bases). There are 16 residues in the CDR3. V shed 1 base and J shed 1 base, with 13 bases lying between them. The germline gives CDR1 LGHNA, CDR2 YNFKEQ. The CDR3 here is CASSQGPDRPNTEAFF. The CDR3 region has the DNA TGTGCCAGCAGCCAAGGCCCGGACAGACCGAACACTGAAGCTTTCTTT.

This clonotype appeared a few times. The rearrangement links TRBV20-1 to TRBJ2-1; 9 nucleotides line up with TRBD2. The CDR3 runs 16 residues. The V gene end was trimmed by 2 bases and the J gene end by 7 bases; junction bases not matched to a gene: 12. Germline CDR1 is DFQATT and CDR2 is SNEGSKA (reference sequence). CDR3 DNA sequence: TGCAGTGCTAGACGGACCCGCGCCCTAGCGGGGAATGAGCAGTTCTTC. Its protein is CSARRTRALAGNEQFF.

The chain uses TRBV14 and TRBJ2-7; perhaps TRBD2 as D (6 bases). Germline CDR1 and CDR2: SGHDN and FVKESK. CDR3 length equals 14 residues. V lost 4 bases and J 2 bases, leaving 12 bases between the germline ends. CDR3 protein: CASSRGWGAYEQYF. In DNA form, the CDR3 reads TGTGCCAGCAGCCGTGGATGGGGGGCCTACGAGCAGTACTTC. The whole variable domain, filled in from reference TRBV14 and TRBJ2-7, reads EAGVTQFPSHSVIEKGQTVTLRCDPISGHDNLYWYRRVMGKEIKFLLHFVKESKQDESGMPNNRFLAERTGGTYSTLKVQPAELEDSGVYFCASSRGWGAYEQYFGPGTRLTVT.

This clonotype has a count of ten or more. V is TRBV5-1 and J is TRBJ2-1; D is undetermined. Per the germline V gene, CDR1 is SGHRS and CDR2 is YFSETQ. With 2 bases removed from V and 6 bases from J, the gap between germline ends came to 6 bases. The CDR3 spans 12 residues. CDR3 nucleotides: TGCGCCAGCAGCTTCGGTTTCAATGAGCAGTTCTTC. It encodes CASSFGFNEQFF. The variable domain in full, completed from reference TRBV5-1 and TRBJ2-1, reads KAGVTQTPRYLIKTRGQQVTLSCSPISGHRSVSWYQQTPGQGLQFLFEYFSETQRNKGNFPGRFSGRQFSNSRSEMNVSTLELGDSALYLCASSFGFNEQFFGPGTRLTVL.

This clonotype has more than one count but fewer than ten. V gene TRBV20-1 combines with J gene TRBJ2-3; TRBD1 might be the D (5 bases). The CDR3 is made up of 10 amino acids. Germline V gene sequence: CDR1 DFQATT, CDR2 SNEGSKA (reference sequence). This CDR3 is CLGVADTQYF. The CDR3 coding sequence is TGCCTAGGGGTCGCAGATACGCAGTATTTT.

The V gene is TRBV5-1, the J gene TRBJ2-1; 8 nucleotides match TRBD2. The CDR3 extends over 13 amino acids. Trimming cost V 5 bases and J 8 bases; bases outside gene matches: 6. CDR1 is SGHRS and CDR2 is YFSETQ in the germline V gene. The CDR3 protein is CASSTGGSYEQFF. The DNA of the CDR3 is TGCGCCAGCAGTACGGGAGGGTCGTATGAGCAGTTCTTC.

This clonotype was picked up many times. The chain has TRBV6-2 or TRBV6-3 and TRBJ2-1, with D perhaps matching TRBD1 (6 bases). The V end was cut by 0 bases, the J end by 4 bases, with 10 bases between. The CDR3 spans 15 residues. Germline CDR1 is MNHEY and CDR2 is SVGEGT. The CDR3 bases are TGTGCCAGCAGTTACTCGGGGGCCCCTTACAATGAGCAGTTCTTC. This encodes CASSYSGAPYNEQFF.

This clonotype was detected only a few times. The chain combines TRBV20-1 with TRBJ2-7; 7 bases fit TRBD1. This CDR3 comprises 13 residues. The J segment lost 2 bases and the V segment lost 4 bases, leaving 5 bases of the junction unmatched. Per germline, CDR1 DFQATT and CDR2 SNEGSKA (reference sequence). Written as DNA, the CDR3 is TGCAGTGCTATGGACAGGCCGCCCTACGAGCAGTACTTC. Encoded protein: CSAMDRPPYEQYF.

This clonotype was detected only a few times. This chain connects TRBV7-2 to TRBJ1-5; TRBD1 is a possible D gene (5 bases). Germline V gene data show CDR1 as SGHTA and CDR2 as FQGNSA. Trimming cost V 3 bases and J 10 bases, with 7 bases left between them. The CDR3 loop spans 11 amino acids. The CDR3 region is CASSFQGPQHF. The CDR3 nucleotides read TGTGCCAGCAGCTTTCAGGGTCCCCAGCATTTT.

The rearrangement joins TRBV10-3 to TRBJ2-1; D is perhaps TRBD1 (6 bases). The CDR3 totals 13 residues. V lost 2 bases to trimming and J lost 10 bases, with 12 bases between them. Germline V gene data show CDR1 as ENHRY and CDR2 as SYGVKD. The DNA of the CDR3 is TGTGCCATCAGTGAGACAGGGACGAACGAGCAGTTCTTC. Its translation: CAISETGTNEQFF.